This passage covers 13 T cell receptor beta chains from one sample sequenced in a study of identical twins. TCRdb reanalysed the 5' RACE reads using MiXCR and keeps one entry per CDR3 protein. Of around 500,000 distinct CDR3 sequences listed, approximately 15% are singletons. This sample also appeared in a second study, on yellow fever vaccine responses in identical twins.

Sequencing was performed on CD4+ T cells sorted from blood. These receptors all stem from a young woman in good health.

This clonotype showed up just a few times. The chain links TRBV10-3 to TRBJ2-1; the D is unclear. Trimming pared 7 bases from V and 6 bases from J, leaving 7 bases between. This CDR3 is 11 amino acids long. Germline loops: CDR1 ENHRY, CDR2 SYGVKD. CDR3 DNA sequence: TGTGCCATCATGGCGTCCAATGAGCAGTTCTTC. This codes for CAIMASNEQFF.

The chain has TRBV9 and TRBJ1-1; 9 bases are a match to TRBD1. The germline gives CDR1 SGDLS, CDR2 YYNGEE. The V segment lost 2 bases and the J segment 5 bases; nucleotides outside the gene matches: 7. This CDR3 comprises 15 residues. Here the CDR3 DNA reads TGTGCCAGCAGCGTCGGACCCGGGACAGGGACTGAAGCTTTCTTT. It yields the protein CASSVGPGTGTEAFF.

The chain is built from TRBV7-9 and TRBJ2-3; 9 nucleotides line up with TRBD2. The V segment lost 2 bases and the J segment 3 bases; nucleotides outside the gene matches: 3. The CDR3 sequence is 15 residues long. Germline CDR1 and CDR2: SEHNR and FQNEAQ (reference sequence). CDR3: CASSLSGRRTDTQYF. The DNA of the CDR3 is TGTGCCAGCAGCTTAAGCGGGAGGAGGACAGATACGCAGTATTTT.

The genes are TRBV6-5 and TRBJ1-1; D is unresolved. The CDR3 loop spans 13 amino acids. Germline V gene data show CDR1 as MNHEY and CDR2 as SVGAGI. The V end was cut by 1 base, the J end by 7 bases, with 10 bases between. The CDR3 loop is CASSYLWAGEAFF. The CDR3 DNA is TGTGCCAGCAGTTACTTGTGGGCTGGTGAAGCTTTCTTT.

At least ten counts were recorded for this clonotype. One end of the junction varies from germline; a read error may be responsible. The chain employs TRBV5-1 and TRBJ2-3, with unresolved D. Per germline, CDR1 SGHRS and CDR2 YFSETQ. This CDR3 region has 12 residues. This chain's CDR3 is CASSLSADTQYF. CDR3 in DNA: TGTGCCAGCAGCTTAAGCGCAGATACGCAGTATTTT.

The sample holds many counts of this clonotype. The chain employs TRBV12-3 or TRBV12-4 and TRBJ2-3; D unresolved. V gave up 3 bases and J gave up 5 bases, with 3 bases separating them. The CDR3 totals 11 residues. The CDR3 region is CASSFKDTQYF. The CDR3 nucleotides are TGTGCCAGCAGTTTTAAAGATACGCAGTATTTT.

This clonotype has a handful of counts. This chain links TRBV20-1 with TRBJ2-3, with TRBD2 matching over 13 bases. The junction had 5 bases not matched to a gene; V was cut back by 6 bases and J by 5 bases. Germline assignment: CDR1 DFQATT and CDR2 SNEGSKA (reference sequence). CDR3 length: 14 amino acids. The CDR3 region has the DNA TGCAGTGCCAGGACTAGCGGGGGCCTAGATACGCAGTATTTT. Protein product: CSARTSGGLDTQYF.

In its sample, this clonotype was seen a few times. The genes are TRBV5-1 and TRBJ2-4; 8 positions agree with TRBD1. Trimming removed 4 bases from V and 4 bases from J; junction bases left unmatched: 13. The germline CDR1 and CDR2 sequences are SGHRS and YFSETQ. CDR3 size: 17 residues. The CDR3: CASSPENRGSVKNIQYF. CDR3 in DNA: TGCGCCAGCAGCCCGGAAAACAGGGGGTCGGTTAAAAACATTCAGTACTTC. Based on the CDR3 plus reference TRBV5-1 and TRBJ2-4, the full variable domain is KAGVTQTPRYLIKTRGQQVTLSCSPISGHRSVSWYQQTPGQGLQFLFEYFSETQRNKGNFPGRFSGRQFSNSRSEMNVSTLELGDSALYLCASSPENRGSVKNIQYFGAGTRLSVL.

This clonotype was seen more than once but under ten times. The chain is built from TRBV4-1 and TRBJ2-2, with D perhaps matching TRBD1 (5 bases). CDR3 length equals 15 residues. Germline CDR1 reads MGHRA; CDR2 reads YSYEKL. V was cut by 0 bases and J by 5 bases, with 10 bases left in between. The chain's CDR3 is CASSQEGRGTGELFF. The CDR3 DNA reads TGCGCCAGCAGCCAAGAGGGTAGGGGAACCGGGGAGCTGTTTTTT.

This clonotype was found a few times. The rearrangement links TRBV10-3 to TRBJ2-2; TRBD2 might be the D (7 bases). The germline V and J ends were trimmed by 7 bases and 4 bases, with 13 bases remaining between them. The CDR3 consists of 14 residues. Germline V gene data show CDR1 as ENHRY and CDR2 as SYGVKD. CDR3 amino acids: CAITGGLSTGELFF. CDR3 DNA: TGTGCCATCACCGGGGGGCTTTCCACCGGGGAGCTGTTTTTT.

This chain uses TRBV5-1 with TRBJ2-2; D perhaps matches TRBD2 (5 bases). Germline-derived CDR1 and CDR2 are SGHRS and YFSETQ. V lost 0 bases and J lost 5, with 11 bases in between. The CDR3 loop spans 15 amino acids. The CDR3 coding sequence is TGCGCCAGCAGCTTGGTCGGGGTTCGAACCGGGGAGCTGTTTTTT. This sequence encodes CASSLVGVRTGELFF. Complete variable domain (other parts from reference TRBV5-1 and TRBJ2-2): KAGVTQTPRYLIKTRGQQVTLSCSPISGHRSVSWYQQTPGQGLQFLFEYFSETQRNKGNFPGRFSGRQFSNSRSEMNVSTLELGDSALYLCASSLVGVRTGELFFGEGSRLTVL.

The V gene is TRBV5-4, the J gene TRBJ2-3; D remains unclear. CDR1 is SGHNT and CDR2 is YYREEE in the germline V gene (reference sequence). The CDR3 loop spans 13 amino acids. The V end lost 4 bases, the J end lost 6 bases, and 12 bases lay between the germline ends. This chain's CDR3 is CASSPELGDTQYF. For the CDR3, the DNA is TGTGCCAGCAGCCCCGAGTTGGGCGATACGCAGTATTTT.

This clonotype was observed a handful of times. The chain combines TRBV7-2 with TRBJ1-1; weak D call: TRBD1 (5 bases). Trimming shortened V by 1 base and J by 6 bases, and 15 bases separated the two germline ends. Germline lookup yields CDR1 SGHTA and CDR2 FQGNSA. CDR3 length: 15 residues. CDR3 nucleotide sequence: TGTGCCAGCAGCTTAGTACCAGGGTCGGTTGCTGAAGCTTTCTTT. Translation: CASSLVPGSVAEAFF.